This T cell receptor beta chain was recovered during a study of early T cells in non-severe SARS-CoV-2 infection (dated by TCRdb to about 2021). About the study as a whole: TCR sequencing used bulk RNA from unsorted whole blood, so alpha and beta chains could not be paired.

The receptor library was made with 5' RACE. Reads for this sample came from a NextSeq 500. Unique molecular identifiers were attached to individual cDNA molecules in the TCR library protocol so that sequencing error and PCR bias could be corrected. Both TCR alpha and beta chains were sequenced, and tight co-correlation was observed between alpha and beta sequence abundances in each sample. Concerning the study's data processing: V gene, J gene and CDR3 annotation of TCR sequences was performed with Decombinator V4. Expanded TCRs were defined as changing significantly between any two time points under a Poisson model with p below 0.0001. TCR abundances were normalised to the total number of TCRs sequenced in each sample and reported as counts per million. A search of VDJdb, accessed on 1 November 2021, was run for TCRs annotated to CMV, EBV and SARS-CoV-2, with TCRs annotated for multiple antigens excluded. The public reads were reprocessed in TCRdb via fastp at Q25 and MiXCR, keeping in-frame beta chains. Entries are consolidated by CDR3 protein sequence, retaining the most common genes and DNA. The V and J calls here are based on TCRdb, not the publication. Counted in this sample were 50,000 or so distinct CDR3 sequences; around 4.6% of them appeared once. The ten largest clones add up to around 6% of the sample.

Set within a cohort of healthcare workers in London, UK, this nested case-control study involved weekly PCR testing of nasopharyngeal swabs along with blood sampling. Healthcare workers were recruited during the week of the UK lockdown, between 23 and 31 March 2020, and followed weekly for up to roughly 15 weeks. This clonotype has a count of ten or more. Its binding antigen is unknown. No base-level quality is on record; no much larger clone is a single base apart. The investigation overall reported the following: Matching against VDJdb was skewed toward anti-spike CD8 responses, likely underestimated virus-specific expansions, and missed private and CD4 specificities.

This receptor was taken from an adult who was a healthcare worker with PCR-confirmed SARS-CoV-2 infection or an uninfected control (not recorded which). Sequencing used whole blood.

The CDR3: CASSTDTNYGYTF. Here is the DNA: TGCGCCAGCAGCACGGATACTAACTATGGCTACACCTTC. This chain is built from TRBV5-1 and TRBJ1-2, with the identity of the D gene unclear. For CDR1 and CDR2, the germline V gene lists SGHRS and YFSETQ. Including cysteine and phenylalanine, the CDR3 has 13 amino acids. Of all the DNA, just the CDR3 is kept, 39 bases in frame from base 1. V is shortened by 4 bases, J by 0 bases, and the region joining them spans 7 bases.